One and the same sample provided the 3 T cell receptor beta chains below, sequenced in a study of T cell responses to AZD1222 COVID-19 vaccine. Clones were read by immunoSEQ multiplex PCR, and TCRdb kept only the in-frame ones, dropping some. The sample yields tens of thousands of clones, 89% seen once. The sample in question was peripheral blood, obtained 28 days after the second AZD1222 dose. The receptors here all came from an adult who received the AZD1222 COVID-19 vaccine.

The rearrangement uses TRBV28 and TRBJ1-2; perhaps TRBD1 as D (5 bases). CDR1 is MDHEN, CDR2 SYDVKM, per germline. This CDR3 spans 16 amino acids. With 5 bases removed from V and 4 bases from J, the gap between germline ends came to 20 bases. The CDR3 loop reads CASSASQGKGSYGYTF. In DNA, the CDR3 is TGTGCCAGCAGTGCGTCCCAGGGAAAGGGAAGCTATGGCTACACCTTC.

CDR3 region: CASSQGVGEQFF. The CDR3 DNA sequence: TGCGCCAGCAGCCAAGGGGTGGGGGAGCAGTTCTTC. The chain joins TRBV4-1 to TRBJ2-1, with no clear D. V lost 1 base and J 10 bases, leaving 8 bases between the germline ends. Germline lookup yields CDR1 MGHRA and CDR2 YSYEKL. The CDR3 is 12 residues long.

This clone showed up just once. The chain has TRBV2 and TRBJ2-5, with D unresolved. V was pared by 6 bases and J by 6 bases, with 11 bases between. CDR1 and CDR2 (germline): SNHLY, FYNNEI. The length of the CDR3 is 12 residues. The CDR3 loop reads CASRFGLQTQYF. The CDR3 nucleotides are TGTGCCAGCAGGTTCGGGTTGCAGACCCAGTACTTC.